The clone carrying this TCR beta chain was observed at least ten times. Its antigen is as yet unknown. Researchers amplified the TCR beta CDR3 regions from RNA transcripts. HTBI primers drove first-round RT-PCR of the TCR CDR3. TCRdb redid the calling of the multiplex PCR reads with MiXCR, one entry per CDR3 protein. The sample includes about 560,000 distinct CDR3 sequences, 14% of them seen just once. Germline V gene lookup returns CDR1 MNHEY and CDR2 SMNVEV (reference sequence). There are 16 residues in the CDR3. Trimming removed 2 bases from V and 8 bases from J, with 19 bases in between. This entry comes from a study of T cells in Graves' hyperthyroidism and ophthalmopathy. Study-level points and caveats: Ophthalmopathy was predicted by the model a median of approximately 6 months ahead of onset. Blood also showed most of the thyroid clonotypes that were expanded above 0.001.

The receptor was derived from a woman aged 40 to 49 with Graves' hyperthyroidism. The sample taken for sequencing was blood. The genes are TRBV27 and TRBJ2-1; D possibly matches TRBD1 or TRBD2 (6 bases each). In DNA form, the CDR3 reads TGTGCCAGCAGTTTAGGGGGGACACTTCGGTACGATGAGCAGTTCTTC. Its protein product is CASSLGGTLRYDEQFF.